This T cell receptor beta chain was observed in a study of Ad26.COV2.S vaccination and SARS-CoV-2 variants. Only in-frame clones appear in the TCRdb table, and some are missing; sequencing was by immunoSEQ multiplex PCR. Seen here are some 520,000 clones, roughly 89% observed once, and the top ten hold over 10%. V lost 2 bases, J lost 4 bases, and 12 bases lay in between. This CDR3 is built from 13 residues. Germline V gene data show CDR1 as GTSNPN and CDR2 as SVGIG (reference sequence). Treatment indicated: 15 to 20 received Ad26.COV2.S at low or high dose, single or two shots; about 5 received placebo; per-sample allocation not given. The samples were gathered on day 63 after the first injection of vaccine or placebo.

This material consisted of peripheral blood, taken in a trial of Ad26.COV2.S vaccine versus placebo. The origin of this receptor is a person aged 18-65 years who received the Ad26.COV2.S COVID-19 vaccine or a placebo. The chain uses TRBV30 and TRBJ2-7; D gene unclear. CDR3 in amino acids: CAWSPTQLYEQYF. The CDR3 region has the DNA TGTGCCTGGAGTCCGACCCAACTATACGAGCAGTACTTC.